This passage covers 11 T cell receptor beta chains from one sample sequenced in a study of regulatory T cells in long-lasting Graves disease. Arm-PCR of CDR3 regions and iRepertoire HTBI primers were the basis on which TCR beta libraries were built. MiXCR, applied by TCRdb to the multiplex PCR reads, yields one record per CDR3 protein. The sample lists about 300,000 distinct CDR3 sequences, 15% to 20% seen once, with less than 45% in the top ten. Documented time point: newly diagnosed GD, antithyroid drugs for less than 3 months. Isolated PBMC RNA provided the starting material for the TCR library. The material sequenced was peripheral blood mononuclear cells (PBMCs), taken at new diagnosis, from a patient treated with antithyroid drugs. The source of these receptors is a female donor with Graves disease.

The rearrangement uses TRBV3-1 and TRBJ2-5; a weak D match, TRBD2 (5 bases). The CDR3 is 14 amino acids. Trimming took off 0 bases at V and 5 bases at J, with 10 bases between the two ends. CDR1 LGHDT and CDR2 YNNKEL come from the germline V gene (reference sequence). This CDR3 reads CASSQEGRRETQYF. CDR3 nucleotides: TGTGCCAGCAGCCAAGAAGGGAGACGGGAGACCCAGTACTTC.

This clonotype has at least ten counts. This chain connects TRBV19 to TRBJ1-1, with a weak D call TRBD1 (6 bases). The V gene lost 2 bases and the J gene lost 0 bases, with 10 bases spanning the gap. Germline lookup yields CDR1 LNHDA and CDR2 SQIVND (reference sequence). This CDR3 contains 15 residues. The CDR3 DNA reads as TGTGCCAGTAGTATATCAGGACAGCTGAACACTGAAGCTTTCTTT. This encodes CASSISGQLNTEAFF.

Remarks on this clonotype: The germline gene is not matched at one end of the junction; a read error may be the cause. The CDR3 bases are TGCAGTGCTAGCCTAGGGGAGCCTTTCCTCCCTTCCTTC. Translating gives CSASLGEPFLPSF. V usage is TRBV20-1 and J usage is TRBJ1-2; weak D call: TRBD1 (5 bases). CDR1 is DFQATT, CDR2 SNEGSKA, per germline (reference sequence). This CDR3 is built from 13 residues.

The chain carries TRBV5-1 and TRBJ2-1; TRBD2 matches 11 bases. J gave up 0 bases and V 3 bases, and 2 bases lay outside the gene matches. CDR3 length: 16 residues. Germline CDR1 reads SGHRS; CDR2 reads YFSETQ. The CDR3 loop reads CASSWTSGLSYNEQFF. DNA for the CDR3: TGCGCCAGCAGCTGGACTAGCGGGCTCTCCTACAATGAGCAGTTCTTC.

This clonotype was found many times. The chain combines TRBV12-5 with TRBJ2-1; 7 bases match TRBD2. The CDR3 sequence is 13 residues long. In germline, CDR1 is LGHNT, CDR2 FRNRAP. The junction had 5 bases not matched to a gene; V was cut back by 3 bases and J by 9 bases. CDR3 sequence (DNA): TGTGCTAGTGGTTTCGGCGGCGGGGGTGAGCAGTTCTTC. Translated: CASGFGGGGEQFF.

This clonotype has ten or more counts. The rearrangement joins TRBV28 to TRBJ2-3; D possibly corresponds to TRBD1 (5 bases). Germline loops: CDR1 MDHEN, CDR2 SYDVKM. The germline V and J ends were trimmed by 3 bases and 0 bases, with 13 bases remaining between them. The CDR3 totals 16 residues. CDR3 nucleotides: TGTGCCAGCAGTTTGGGGCCCAATGATAGCACAGATACGCAGTATTTT. Protein: CASSLGPNDSTDTQYF.

This clonotype was seen a handful of times. The chain couples TRBV9 to TRBJ1-4; no clear D gene. This CDR3 comprises 17 residues. V lost 4 bases and J lost 7, with 23 bases in between. CDR1 SGDLS and CDR2 YYNGEE come from the germline V gene. CDR3 sequence reads: CASSTSGWGGRGEKLFF. CDR3 DNA sequence: TGTGCCAGCAGCACTTCCGGGTGGGGAGGGCGTGGTGAAAAACTGTTTTTT.

Remarks on this clonotype: A much bigger clone sits one base away, suggesting this may be a read error. J is TRBJ1-1 and V is TRBV6-5; no reliable D call. The CDR3 has 12 amino acids. CDR1 is MNHEY and CDR2 is SVGAGI in the germline V gene. V was clipped by 2 bases and J by 1 base, with 2 bases between them. The CDR3 region is CASSYENTEAFF. The CDR3 nucleotides read TGTGCCAGCAGTTACGAGAACACTGAAGCTTTCTTT.

This clonotype was recorded many times. This rearrangement joins TRBV20-1 to TRBJ2-7; no clear D gene. The germline gives CDR1 DFQATT, CDR2 SNEGSKA (reference sequence). The CDR3 has 16 amino acids. The V and J ends lost 0 bases and 0 bases respectively, with 15 bases between them. The CDR3 here is CSARDRSASSSYEQYF. The CDR3 DNA sequence: TGCAGTGCTAGAGATCGGAGTGCCTCGAGCTCCTACGAGCAGTACTTC.

This clonotype appeared many times. The chain employs TRBV18 and TRBJ2-7; TRBD1 is a possible D gene (6 bases). The V gene's germline CDR1 is KGHSH and CDR2 LQKENI. V was trimmed by 6 bases and J by 3 bases, leaving 15 bases between them. This CDR3 contains 14 residues. CDR3 in amino acids: CASSRFGQSYEQYF. DNA of the CDR3: TGTGCCAGCTCGCGATTCGGACAGAGCTACGAGCAGTACTTC.

This clonotype has ten or more counts. Germline is not matched at one junction end, which may reflect a read error. This sequence joins TRBV28 and TRBJ1-1; no definite D call. The CDR3 sequence is 13 residues long. Germline V gene sequence: CDR1 MDHEN, CDR2 SYDVKM. CDR3 DNA: TGTGCCAGCAGTTTTGAAGGGAGCACTAAAGCTTTCTTT. Translation gives CASSFEGSTKAFF. The entire variable domain, with the rest obtained from reference TRBV28 and TRBJ1-1, is as follows: DVKVTQSSRYLVKRTGEKVFLECVQDMDHENMFWYRQDPGLGLRLIYFSYDVKMKEKGDIPEGYSVSREKKERFSLILESASTNQTSMYLCASSFEGSTKAFFGQGTRLTVV.